This T cell receptor beta chain is drawn from a study of beta chain features in type 1 diabetes. Study overall: Patients looked much like healthy donors when it came to age, gender and cell yields. Sorted cells from all samples, numbering over 85,000,000, were examined.

Points from the study as a whole: A moderate, significant TCRB CDR3 shortening appeared in type 1 diabetes across four CD4+ subsets. TCRB repertoires of naive, central memory and Treg cells appeared more similar among patients than among healthy donors.

This clone was found a few times. The antigen remains unidentified. CDR3 length: 15 amino acids. Germline CDR1 reads MNHNY; CDR2 reads SVGAGI (reference sequence). V was trimmed by 5 bases and J by 0 bases, leaving 11 bases between them. TCRB transcripts that were expressed got sequenced, as all of the isolated RNA had been reverse transcribed. Sequencing was performed with immunoSEQ multiplex PCR; in TCRdb, only in-frame clones are kept and a portion is missing. Among over 200,000 clones listed, about a tenth were seen once. This receptor was identified in a man aged 30-40 years with type 1 diabetes. V and J are TRBV6-6 and TRBJ1-5, with a possible D match to TRBD1 (6 bases). Input material: naive CD4+ T cells from blood. As DNA, the CDR3 is TGTGCCAGCAGTCGAGGGGGTGGTAGCAATCAGCCCCAGCATTTT. Its translation is CASSRGGGSNQPQHF.